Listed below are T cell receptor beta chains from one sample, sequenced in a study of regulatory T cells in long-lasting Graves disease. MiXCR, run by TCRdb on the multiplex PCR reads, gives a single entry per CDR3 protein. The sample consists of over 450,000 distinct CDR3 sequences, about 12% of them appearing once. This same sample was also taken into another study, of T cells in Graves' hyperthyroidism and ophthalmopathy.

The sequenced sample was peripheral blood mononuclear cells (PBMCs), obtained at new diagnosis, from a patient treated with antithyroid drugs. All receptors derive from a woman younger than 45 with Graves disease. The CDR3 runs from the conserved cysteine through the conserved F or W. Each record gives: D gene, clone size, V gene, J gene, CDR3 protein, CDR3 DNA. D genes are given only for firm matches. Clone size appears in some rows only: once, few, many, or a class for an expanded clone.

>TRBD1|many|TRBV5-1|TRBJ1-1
CASSTGVTEAFF
TGTGCCAGCTCGACAGGGGTAACTGAAGCTTTCTTT
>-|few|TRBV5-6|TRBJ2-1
CASSWPRGGNEQFF
TGTGCCAGCAGCTGGCCGCGGGGTGGCAATGAGCAGTTCTTC
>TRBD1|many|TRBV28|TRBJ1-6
CASSSHRGRSPLHF
TGTGCCAGCAGTTCCCACAGGGGGAGATCACCCCTCCACTTT
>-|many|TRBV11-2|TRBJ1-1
CASSLHYKGGPNTEAFF
TGTGCCAGCAGCTTACACTACAAGGGAGGCCCGAACACTGAAGCTTTCTTT
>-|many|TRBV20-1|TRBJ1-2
CSAGSQGNRDGYTF
TGCAGTGCTGGTTCACAGGGAAATAGAGATGGCTACACCTTC
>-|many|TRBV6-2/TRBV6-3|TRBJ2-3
CASSYSTRQTSEKTDTQYF
TGTGCCAGCAGTTACTCGACCCGACAAACTAGTGAAAAGACAGATACGCAGTATTTT
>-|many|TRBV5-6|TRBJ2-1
CASSLGGFYNEQFF
TGTGCCAGCAGTTTAGGTGGCTTCTACAATGAGCAGTTCTTC
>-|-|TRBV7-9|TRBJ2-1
CASSLPGTFYNEQFF
TGTGCCAGCAGCCTCCCCGGGACTTTCTACAATGAGCAGTTCTTC
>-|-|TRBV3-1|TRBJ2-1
CASSQVSSKFF
TGTGCCAGCAGCCAAGTGTCTAGCAAGTTCTTC
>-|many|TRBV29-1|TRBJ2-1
CSVHSGESSYNEQFF
TGCAGCGTCCATTCAGGGGAGAGCTCCTACAATGAGCAGTTCTTC
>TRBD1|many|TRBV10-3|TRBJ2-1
CAISEAGTGAYNEQFF
TGTGCCATCAGTGAGGCCGGGACAGGGGCCTACAATGAGCAGTTCTTC
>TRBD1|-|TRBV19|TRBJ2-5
CASSIGTGRETQYF
TGTGCCAGTAGTATAGGGACAGGGAGAGAGACCCAGTACTTC
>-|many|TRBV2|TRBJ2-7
CASSGSRFYEQYF
TGTGCCAGCAGTGGTAGTCGGTTCTACGAGCAGTACTTC
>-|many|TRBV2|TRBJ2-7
CASSVAGTRYEQYF
TGTGCCAGCAGTGTAGCCGGGACTCGATACGAGCAGTACTTC
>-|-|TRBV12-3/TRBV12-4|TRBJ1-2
CASSWDSTHGYTF
TGTGCCAGCAGTTGGGACTCTACACATGGCTACACCTTC
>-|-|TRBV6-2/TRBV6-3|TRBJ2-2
CASSWSGTTGELFF
TGTGCCAGCAGTTGGAGCGGGACAACCGGGGAGCTGTTTTTT
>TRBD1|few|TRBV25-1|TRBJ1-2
CASSEYTWTGSRGYTF
TGTGCCAGCAGTGAATATACCTGGACAGGGTCGCGGGGCTACACCTTC
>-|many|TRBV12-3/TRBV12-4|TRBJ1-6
CASSFYPSPLHF
TGTGCCAGCAGTTTCTATCCTTCACCCCTCCACTTT
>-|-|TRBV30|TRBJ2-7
CAWSTRGHEQYF
TGTGCCTGGAGTACCCGTGGTCACGAGCAGTACTTC
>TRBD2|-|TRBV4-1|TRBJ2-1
CASSGRTSGGFPSYNEQFF
TGCGCCAGCAGCGGAAGGACTAGCGGGGGTTTTCCCTCCTACAATGAGCAGTTCTTC